This entry lists 30 T cell receptor beta chains sequenced from one sample in a study of Tregs in tolerant kidney transplant recipients. Here immunoSEQ multiplex PCR was the method, and the copy in TCRdb shows in-frame clones only, minus some. The table includes 70,000 to 95,000 clones, approximately 89% detected once. The sequences come from Tregs from blood, collected before the transplant. These receptors originate from a human donor who received a combined kidney and bone marrow transplant.

The V gene is TRBV4-3, the J gene TRBJ2-1; the match to TRBD2 covers 14 bases. The CDR3 has 16 residues. V lost 4 bases, J lost 5 bases, and 4 bases stayed unmatched. Germline V gene lookup returns CDR1 LGHNA and CDR2 YSLEER. CDR3 protein: CASSPVGLAGDNEQFF. The CDR3 DNA reads as TGCGCCAGCAGCCCCGTGGGACTAGCGGGAGACAATGAGCAGTTCTTC.

The chain carries TRBV15 and TRBJ2-3; either TRBD1 or TRBD2 may supply D (6 bases each). Germline V gene data show CDR1 as LNHNV and CDR2 as YYDKDF (reference sequence). The CDR3 extends over 16 amino acids. V was clipped by 3 bases and J by 1 base, with 14 bases between them. The CDR3, as DNA: TGTGCCACCAGCAGCTTACAGGGAGGTGGCACAGATACGCAGTATTTT. As protein: CATSSLQGGGTDTQYF. Variable domain in full (rest from reference TRBV15 and TRBJ2-3): DAMVIQNPRYQVTQFGKPVTLSCSQTLNHNVMYWYQQKSSQAPKLLFHYYDKDFNNEADTPDNFQSRRPNTSFCFLDIRSPGLGDTAMYLCATSSLQGGGTDTQYFGPGTRLTVL.

This rearrangement joins TRBV9 to TRBJ2-2; 9 bases map to TRBD2. Losses at the gene ends were 0 bases for V and 3 bases for J; bases not matched to a gene: 3. Germline V gene sequence: CDR1 SGDLS, CDR2 YYNGEE. This CDR3 comprises 16 residues. The CDR3, as DNA: TGTGCCAGCAGCGTAGGGGCGGGAGGGTACACCGGGGAGCTGTTTTTT. Translating gives CASSVGAGGYTGELFF.

This rearrangement joins TRBV28 to TRBJ1-2; 8 bases map to TRBD1. Germline trimming cut 6 bases from V and 4 bases from J; bases unmatched to any gene: 4. Per germline, CDR1 MDHEN and CDR2 SYDVKM. The CDR3 has 13 residues. CDR3 in amino acids: CASSGRGLYGYTF. CDR3 in DNA: TGTGCCAGCAGCGGCAGGGGGCTCTATGGCTACACCTTC.

The rearrangement joins TRBV19 to TRBJ1-4; TRBD1 agrees at 9 bases. Germline V gene data show CDR1 as LNHDA and CDR2 as SQIVND (reference sequence). Trimming removed 3 bases from V and 7 bases from J; junction bases left unmatched: 6. The CDR3 consists of 15 residues. CDR3: CASSMDRGRGEKLFF. The DNA for the CDR3 is TGTGCCAGTAGTATGGACAGGGGTAGAGGTGAAAAACTGTTTTTT.

Remarks on this clone: Germline is not matched at one junction end, which may reflect a read error. The V and J genes are TRBV5-1 and TRBJ1-1, with 7 bases matching TRBD1. Germline CDR1 SGHRS, CDR2 YFSETQ. The CDR3 contains 17 residues. Here the CDR3 reads CSSSLGGLGGAGTEAFF. The CDR3 region has the DNA TGCTCCAGCAGCTTGGGTGGTTTAGGGGGCGCGGGGACTGAAGCTTTCTTT.

The genes are TRBV4-3 and TRBJ1-2; D ambiguous. The CDR3 covers 12 residues. Germline V gives CDR1 LGHNA, CDR2 YSLEER. V lost 6 bases to trimming and J lost 2 bases, with 7 bases between them. For the CDR3, the DNA is TGCGCCAGCAGAGGGTCGAACTATGGCTACACCTTC. Translating it yields CASRGSNYGYTF.

The rearrangement uses TRBV14 and TRBJ2-2; D remains unclear. CDR3 length equals 14 residues. The ends were cut back, 1 base at V and 3 bases at J, with 6 bases in the middle. Germline CDR1 SGHDN, CDR2 FVKESK. CDR3 amino acids: CASSQGRYTGELFF. CDR3 nucleotides: TGTGCCAGCAGCCAAGGCCGTTACACCGGGGAGCTGTTTTTT.

This clone was counted once. The rearrangement uses TRBV28 and TRBJ2-5, with a weak D call TRBD1 (6 bases). The last part of the DNA fits TRBJ2-7 better; the J call may be wrong. The CDR3 has 13 residues. Germline V gene lookup returns CDR1 MDHEN and CDR2 SYDVKM. The CDR3 sequence: CASSVGTPYEQYF. Written as DNA, the CDR3 is TGTGCCAGCAGCGTCGGGACACCCTACGAGCAGTACTTC.

The V and J genes are TRBV11-2 and TRBJ2-3, with 10 positions matching TRBD2. Germline values: CDR1 SGHAT, CDR2 FQNNGV. This CDR3 spans 17 amino acids. J gave up 5 bases and V 3 bases, and 11 bases lay outside the gene matches. The CDR3 region is CASSLGGSGRAIDTQYF. In DNA, the CDR3 is TGTGCCAGCAGCTTGGGGGGCAGCGGGAGGGCCATAGATACGCAGTATTTT.

This chain links TRBV28 with TRBJ2-7; 10 bases are a match to TRBD2. The CDR3 runs to 15 residues. The V gene end was trimmed by 6 bases and the J gene end by 3 bases; junction bases not matched to a gene: 8. Germline V gives CDR1 MDHEN, CDR2 SYDVKM. CDR3 nucleotide sequence: TGTGCCAGCAGGCTAGCGGGAGATCTCGGCTACGAGCAGTACTTC. Amino acids: CASRLAGDLGYEQYF.

The rearrangement links TRBV5-6 to TRBJ2-3, with D possibly matching TRBD2 (6 bases). The germline V and J ends were trimmed by 4 bases and 0 bases, with 15 bases remaining between them. The germline V gene has CDR1 SGHDT and CDR2 YYEEEE. This CDR3 has 16 residues. CDR3: CASSTGLAYSTDTQYF. CDR3 coding DNA: TGTGCCAGCAGCACGGGACTTGCCTATAGCACAGATACGCAGTATTTT.

The CDR3 region has the DNA TGTGCCAGCAGTTCCGGGCCGCCCAATGAGCAGTTCTTC. Translating it yields CASSSGPPNEQFF. The chain uses TRBV27 and TRBJ2-1; unclear D gene. Trimming removed 4 bases at V and 6 bases at J, with 10 bases between. This CDR3 spans 13 amino acids. Germline loops: CDR1 MNHEY, CDR2 SMNVEV (reference sequence).

The chain joins TRBV7-7 to TRBJ2-5; 8 bases are shared with TRBD1. The end of the DNA is better explained by TRBJ2-7, so the J call may be wrong. The CDR3 loop spans 13 amino acids. From germline, CDR1 is SSHAT and CDR2 FNYEAQ (reference sequence). The CDR3 region is CASSRDRGGEQYF. The CDR3 region has the DNA TGTGCCAGCAGCCGAGACAGGGGAGGCGAGCAGTACTTC.

With respect to this clone: One end of the junction fails to match germline, which may point to a read error. The chain is built from TRBV9 and TRBJ2-5; 10 bases map to TRBD1. CDR3 length equals 13 residues. Germline CDR1 reads SGDLS; CDR2 reads YYNGEE. CDR3 region: CASEGGTGDMRNF. CDR3 bases: TGTGCCAGCGAAGGGGGGACAGGGGATATGAGGAACTTC.

The chain employs TRBV28 and TRBJ2-1, with 13 bases matching TRBD2. Germline values: CDR1 MDHEN, CDR2 SYDVKM. Trimming at V came to 6 bases and at J to 7 bases, leaving 6 bases not matched to a gene. The CDR3 loop spans 15 amino acids. Here the CDR3 DNA reads TGTGCCAGCAGGCCCGGGACTAGCGGGATAAATGAGCAGTTCTTC. It yields the protein CASRPGTSGINEQFF. The full variable domain, in which reference TRBV28 and TRBJ2-1 provide the parts outside the CDR3, is DVKVTQSSRYLVKRTGEKVFLECVQDMDHENMFWYRQDPGLGLRLIYFSYDVKMKEKGDIPEGYSVSREKKERFSLILESASTNQTSMYLCASRPGTSGINEQFFGPGTRLTVL.

A note on this clone: A junction boundary mismatches the germline segment, possibly from a read error. V usage is TRBV2 and J usage is TRBJ2-3; 9 bases match TRBD2. The CDR3 has 12 amino acids. Germline V lookup: CDR1 SNHLY, CDR2 FYNNEI. In DNA form, the CDR3 reads TGTGCCAGCAGTCCCTTAAGCGGGAGGATCCCTTTT. Encoded protein: CASSPLSGRIPF. The whole variable domain, remainder taken from reference TRBV2 and TRBJ2-3, is EPEVTQTPSHQVTQMGQEVILRCVPISNHLYFYWYRQILGQKVEFLVSFYNNEISEKSEIFDDQFSVERPDGSNFTLKIRSTKLEDSAMYFCASSPLSGRIPFGPGTRLTVL.

This chain links TRBV5-1 with TRBJ1-4, with a weak D call TRBD1 (6 bases). The CDR3 runs 17 residues. Trimming stripped 1 base from V and 10 bases from J, with 23 bases between. Germline V lookup: CDR1 SGHRS, CDR2 YFSETQ. CDR3 nucleotide sequence: TGCGCCAGCAGCTTGCTATCCTACAGGGACGACCGTGGAAAACTGTTTTTT. Translation gives CASSLLSYRDDRGKLFF. Supplemented by reference TRBV5-1 and TRBJ1-4, the full variable domain reads KAGVTQTPRYLIKTRGQQVTLSCSPISGHRSVSWYQQTPGQGLQFLFEYFSETQRNKGNFPGRFSGRQFSNSRSEMNVSTLELGDSALYLCASSLLSYRDDRGKLFFGSGTQLSVL.

The chain couples TRBV6-1 to TRBJ2-7; D gene ambiguous. The CDR3 has 13 amino acids. Germline-derived CDR1 and CDR2 are MNHNS and SASEGT. The V end was cut by 0 bases, the J end by 6 bases, with 9 bases between. The CDR3 sequence is CASSEARLGEQYF. The CDR3 coding sequence is TGTGCCAGCAGTGAAGCACGCTTGGGCGAGCAGTACTTC.

For this clone: The junction differs from germline at one of its ends, possibly a read error. The chain joins TRBV5-1 to TRBJ2-7; TRBD2 matches 8 bases. This CDR3 has 14 amino acids. Germline V CDR1 and CDR2: SGHRS, YFSETQ. CDR3: CASSLTPAGGVRDF. CDR3 in DNA: TGCGCCAGCAGCTTGACCCCTGCGGGAGGAGTGAGAGACTTC.

The chain is built from TRBV10-1 and TRBJ2-2; D is undetermined. The V end lost 2 bases, the J end lost 0 bases, and 10 bases lay between the germline ends. Germline CDR1 WNHNN, CDR2 SYGVQD (reference sequence). The CDR3 runs to 16 residues. CDR3 region: CASSEQVPANTGELFF. DNA of the CDR3: TGCGCCAGCAGTGAGCAGGTACCCGCGAACACCGGGGAGCTGTTTTTT.

The chain carries TRBV7-8 and TRBJ1-1; 8 bases are a match to TRBD1. The trim removed 5 bases at V and 1 base at J, leaving 12 bases unmatched. The CDR3 loop spans 17 amino acids. The V gene's germline CDR1 is SGHVS and CDR2 FQNEAQ. CDR3 DNA: TGTGCCAGCAGCCGGAATATAGACAGGGGAAAGAACACTGAAGCTTTCTTT. It is translated as CASSRNIDRGKNTEAFF.

This chain uses TRBV5-6 with TRBJ1-2; D is possibly TRBD1 (5 bases). Germline CDR1 SGHDT, CDR2 YYEEEE. Trimming took off 1 base at V and 2 bases at J, with 12 bases between the two ends. The CDR3 length is 15 residues. CDR3 coding DNA: TGTGCCAGCAGCTTGAGGTCAGGGTGGAACTATGGCTACACCTTC. Translation gives CASSLRSGWNYGYTF.

This sequence joins TRBV5-4 and TRBJ1-1, with 7 bases lining up with TRBD1. The CDR3 extends over 15 amino acids. Germline values: CDR1 SGHNT, CDR2 YYREEE (reference sequence). After removal of 0 bases from V and 0 bases from J, the junction contained 2 bases not matched to a gene. The CDR3 DNA reads TGTGCCAGCAGCTTGGCCGGGACAGTGAACACTGAAGCTTTCTTT. It codes for CASSLAGTVNTEAFF.

DNA of the CDR3: TGTGCCAGCAGGAACAGGGGTTACGAGCAGTACTTC. The encoded protein is CASRNRGYEQYF. The V gene is TRBV5-6, the J gene TRBJ2-7; 7 bases fit TRBD1. Trimming at V came to 5 bases and at J to 4 bases, leaving 3 bases not matched to a gene. The length of the CDR3 is 12 residues. Germline V gene data show CDR1 as SGHDT and CDR2 as YYEEEE. Full variable domain (remainder filled in from reference TRBV5-6 and TRBJ2-7): DAGVTQSPTHLIKTRGQQVTLRCSPKSGHDTVSWYQQALGQGPQFIFQYYEEEERQRGNFPDRFSGHQFPNYSSELNVNALLLGDSALYLCASRNRGYEQYFGPGTRLTVT.

In DNA form, the CDR3 reads TGTGCCATCAGTGCCGCGGGGACAGGGGGCGCGGGAGCTTTCTTT. This translates into CAISAAGTGGAGAFF. V is TRBV10-3 and J is TRBJ1-1, with 12 bases fitting TRBD1. The germline CDR1 and CDR2 sequences are ENHRY and SYGVKD. With V trimmed by 4 bases and J by 10 bases, 10 bases remained unmatched. The CDR3 covers 15 residues.

The chain employs TRBV6-5 and TRBJ2-7, with 9 bases matching TRBD2. The CDR3 runs to 14 residues. Losses at the gene ends were 3 bases for V and 6 bases for J; bases not matched to a gene: 6. Germline assignment: CDR1 MNHEY and CDR2 SVGAGI. The CDR3: CASSYGTSTSEQYF. DNA of the CDR3: TGTGCCAGCAGTTATGGGACTAGCACTTCCGAGCAGTACTTC.

This sequence joins TRBV2 and TRBJ1-4; possible D gene TRBD1, 5 bases. The germline gives CDR1 SNHLY, CDR2 FYNNEI. Trimming shortened V by 7 bases and J by 7 bases, and 16 bases separated the two germline ends. This CDR3 region has 14 residues. The CDR3 DNA reads TGTGCCAGCATGCTGACAGTACCGAGTGAAAAACTGTTTTTT. It yields the protein CASMLTVPSEKLFF.

This clone came up a few times. This chain uses TRBV7-9 with TRBJ2-2; no clear D. Trimming cost V 5 bases and J 5 bases, with 12 bases left between them. The CDR3 extends over 14 amino acids. Germline loops: CDR1 SEHNR, CDR2 FQNEAQ (reference sequence). The CDR3 DNA follows: TGTGCCAGCAGCGCGCAAATGGAGACCGGGGAGCTGTTTTTT. Translated: CASSAQMETGELFF.

This clone occurred once. The chain uses TRBV27 and TRBJ2-3, with unresolved D. Germline lookup yields CDR1 MNHEY and CDR2 SMNVEV (reference sequence). This CDR3 has 15 amino acids. V shed 5 bases and J shed 3 bases, with 15 bases lying between them. The CDR3 nucleotides are TGTGCCAGCAGTCCACCTAGGAGTGGTACAGATACGCAGTATTTT. This sequence encodes CASSPPRSGTDTQYF.